This is a list of T cell receptor beta chains from one sample in a study of Graves' ophthalmopathy and Graves' hyperthyroidism. TCRdb passed the multiplex PCR reads through MiXCR, listing each CDR3 protein once. The data show over 650,000 distinct CDR3 sequences, 35% to 45% seen once. The sample was peripheral blood. The receptors shown here come from an adult man with Graves' ophthalmopathy. CDR3s include the opening cysteine and the closing phenylalanine or tryptophan. Each record gives: V gene, clone size, D gene, J gene, CDR3 length, CDR3 protein, CDR3 DNA. A D gene is named only where the DNA matches it firmly. Size is omitted from some rows. Given values are once, few, many or a class for expanded clones.

V gene: TRBV6-1
clone size: many
D gene: -
J gene: TRBJ1-1
CDR3 length: 10
CDR3 protein: CASFGTEAFF
CDR3 DNA: TGTGCCAGCTTCGGCACTGAAGCTTTCTTT

V gene: TRBV25-1
clone size: -
D gene: -
J gene: TRBJ1-2
CDR3 length: 13
CDR3 protein: CASSDSQGNGYTF
CDR3 DNA: TGTGCCAGCAGTGACTCGCAGGGGAACGGCTACACCTTC

V gene: TRBV7-3
clone size: many
D gene: TRBD2
J gene: TRBJ2-5
CDR3 length: 18
CDR3 protein: CASSLTQLAGGGGQTQYF
CDR3 DNA: TGTGCCAGCAGCTTAACGCAACTAGCGGGGGGCGGGGGCCAGACCCAGTACTTC

V gene: TRBV15
clone size: many
D gene: -
J gene: TRBJ1-5
CDR3 length: 21
CDR3 protein: CATSRVREVGDTLISNQPQHF
CDR3 DNA: TGTGCCACCAGCAGAGTAAGGGAGGTAGGGGACACCTTAATTAGCAATCAGCCCCAGCATTTT

V gene: TRBV7-2
clone size: -
D gene: -
J gene: TRBJ2-2
CDR3 length: 15
CDR3 protein: CASSSDHGVTGELFF
CDR3 DNA: TGTGCCAGCAGCTCCGACCACGGGGTCACCGGGGAGCTGTTTTTT

V gene: TRBV12-1
clone size: once
D gene: -
J gene: TRBJ1-5
CDR3 length: 13
CDR3 protein: CASRPPWGQPQHF
CDR3 DNA: TGTGCCAGCCGCCCTCCTTGGGGGCAGCCCCAGCATTTT

V gene: TRBV20-1
clone size: few
D gene: TRBD1
J gene: TRBJ1-2
CDR3 length: 13
CDR3 protein: CSAPDREVGGYTF
CDR3 DNA: TGCAGTGCCCCGGACAGGGAAGTAGGCGGCTACACCTTC

V gene: TRBV19
clone size: many
D gene: -
J gene: TRBJ2-6
CDR3 length: 14
CDR3 protein: CASSLRNGANVLTF
CDR3 DNA: TGTGCCAGTAGTTTGAGAAACGGGGCCAACGTCCTGACTTTC

V gene: TRBV4-1
clone size: few
D gene: -
J gene: TRBJ2-7
CDR3 length: 15
CDR3 protein: CASSQEGGQTYEQYF
CDR3 DNA: TGCGCCAGCAGCCAAGAAGGCGGCCAGACCTACGAGCAGTACTTC

V gene: TRBV29-1
clone size: -
D gene: TRBD1
J gene: TRBJ2-7
CDR3 length: 14
CDR3 protein: CSVEGQGARREQYF
CDR3 DNA: TGCAGCGTTGAAGGACAGGGGGCCCGAAGGGAGCAGTACTTC

V gene: TRBV6-2/TRBV6-3
clone size: many
D gene: -
J gene: TRBJ2-7
CDR3 length: 11
CDR3 protein: CASSDINEQYF
CDR3 DNA: TGTGCCAGCAGTGACATCAACGAGCAGTACTTC

V gene: TRBV5-4
clone size: few
D gene: -
J gene: TRBJ2-2
CDR3 length: 16
CDR3 protein: CASSQSGTGPTGELFF
CDR3 DNA: TGTGCCAGCAGCCAATCCGGGACGGGGCCCACCGGGGAGCTGTTTTTT

V gene: TRBV12-5
clone size: many
D gene: TRBD2
J gene: TRBJ2-5
CDR3 length: 14
CDR3 protein: CASGRLAGGETQYF
CDR3 DNA: TGTGCTAGTGGGAGACTAGCGGGAGGGGAGACCCAGTACTTC

V gene: TRBV5-1
clone size: -
D gene: TRBD1
J gene: TRBJ1-1
CDR3 length: 16
CDR3 protein: CASSTTGDWMNTEAFF
CDR3 DNA: TGCGCCAGCAGCACGACAGGGGATTGGATGAACACTGAAGCTTTCTTT

V gene: TRBV10-3
clone size: few
D gene: TRBD1
J gene: TRBJ1-5
CDR3 length: 17
CDR3 protein: CASGVTGRGGSNQPQHF
CDR3 DNA: TGTGCCAGCGGGGTGACAGGGAGAGGAGGAAGCAATCAGCCCCAGCATTTT

V gene: TRBV20-1
clone size: many
D gene: -
J gene: TRBJ1-4
CDR3 length: 13
CDR3 protein: CSARHGSNEKLFF
CDR3 DNA: TGCAGTGCTAGACACGGATCTAATGAAAAACTGTTTTTT

V gene: TRBV2
clone size: many
D gene: -
J gene: TRBJ1-1
CDR3 length: 13
CDR3 protein: CASSEVGTAEAFF
CDR3 DNA: TGTGCCAGCAGTGAAGTCGGGACGGCTGAAGCTTTCTTT

V gene: TRBV7-9
clone size: -
D gene: TRBD2
J gene: TRBJ2-1
CDR3 length: 16
CDR3 protein: CASSLTGPGGGDSQFF
CDR3 DNA: TGTGCCAGCAGCTTAACGGGGCCGGGGGGAGGAGATTCGCAGTTCTTC

V gene: TRBV7-9
clone size: -
D gene: -
J gene: TRBJ1-4
CDR3 length: 13
CDR3 protein: CASSSDSREKLFF
CDR3 DNA: TGTGCCAGCAGCTCGGACTCCCGGGAAAAACTGTTTTTT

V gene: TRBV5-4
clone size: few
D gene: TRBD2
J gene: TRBJ2-7
CDR3 length: 15
CDR3 protein: CASSPRAGGPTEQYF
CDR3 DNA: TGTGCCAGCAGCCCGCGAGCGGGAGGGCCAACCGAGCAGTACTTC

V gene: TRBV10-3
clone size: -
D gene: -
J gene: TRBJ1-3
CDR3 length: 14
CDR3 protein: CTVARFLSGNTIYF
CDR3 DNA: TGTACCGTGGCAAGATTCCTCTCTGGAAACACCATATATTTT

V gene: TRBV5-1
clone size: few
D gene: -
J gene: TRBJ2-2
CDR3 length: 14
CDR3 protein: CASSSETRSGELFF
CDR3 DNA: TGCGCCAGCAGCTCCGAGACTAGGTCTGGGGAGCTGTTTTTT

V gene: TRBV25-1
clone size: many
D gene: -
J gene: TRBJ2-7
CDR3 length: 13
CDR3 protein: CASMGDPTYEQYF
CDR3 DNA: TGTGCCAGCATGGGGGATCCGACCTACGAGCAGTACTTC

V gene: TRBV7-4
clone size: many
D gene: -
J gene: TRBJ1-6
CDR3 length: 19
CDR3 protein: CASRLRDNPPHIYNSPLHF
CDR3 DNA: TGTGCCAGCAGGTTACGGGACAACCCGCCCCACATCTATAATTCACCCCTCCACTTT

V gene: TRBV6-5
clone size: many
D gene: -
J gene: TRBJ1-5
CDR3 length: 12
CDR3 protein: CASGRANQPQHF
CDR3 DNA: TGTGCCAGCGGTCGGGCTAATCAGCCCCAGCATTTT

V gene: TRBV29-1
clone size: -
D gene: -
J gene: TRBJ2-2
CDR3 length: 10
CDR3 protein: CSVDPGELFF
CDR3 DNA: TGCAGCGTTGACCCCGGGGAGCTGTTTTTT

V gene: TRBV6-6
clone size: many
D gene: -
J gene: TRBJ1-4
CDR3 length: 14
CDR3 protein: CASSYSAGIEKLFF
CDR3 DNA: TGTGCCAGCAGTTACTCGGCAGGGATTGAAAAACTGTTTTTT

V gene: TRBV10-3
clone size: -
D gene: TRBD1
J gene: TRBJ2-7
CDR3 length: 15
CDR3 protein: CASRGQGLASYEQYF
CDR3 DNA: TGTGCCAGCCGCGGACAGGGGTTGGCCTCCTACGAGCAGTACTTC

V gene: TRBV29-1
clone size: few
D gene: -
J gene: TRBJ1-4
CDR3 length: 11
CDR3 protein: CSVGGGEKLFF
CDR3 DNA: TGCAGCGTTGGGGGAGGTGAAAAACTGTTTTTT

V gene: TRBV25-1
clone size: -
D gene: TRBD1
J gene: TRBJ1-2
CDR3 length: 15
CDR3 protein: CAGSLQGDALYGYTF
CDR3 DNA: TGTGCCGGCAGCCTACAGGGGGACGCCCTCTATGGCTACACCTTC

V gene: TRBV12-3/TRBV12-4
clone size: many
D gene: -
J gene: TRBJ1-3
CDR3 length: 14
CDR3 protein: CASRYRDPGNTIYF
CDR3 DNA: TGTGCCAGCAGGTACAGGGACCCTGGAAACACCATATATTTT

V gene: TRBV15
clone size: -
D gene: -
J gene: TRBJ1-2
CDR3 length: 15
CDR3 protein: CATSGGRAIVYGYTF
CDR3 DNA: TGTGCCACCAGCGGCGGACGGGCGATAGTCTATGGCTACACCTTC

V gene: TRBV5-1
clone size: many
D gene: -
J gene: TRBJ1-1
CDR3 length: 16
CDR3 protein: CASSLSPREWDTEAFF
CDR3 DNA: TGCGCCAGCAGCCTTTCGCCCAGGGAATGGGACACTGAAGCTTTCTTT

V gene: TRBV7-6
clone size: -
D gene: TRBD1
J gene: TRBJ2-2
CDR3 length: 16
CDR3 protein: CASSQRGQGGTGELFF
CDR3 DNA: TGTGCCAGCAGCCAAAGAGGACAGGGTGGGACCGGGGAGCTGTTTTTT

V gene: TRBV7-6
clone size: -
D gene: TRBD2
J gene: TRBJ2-5
CDR3 length: 15
CDR3 protein: CASSLVAGVRETQYF
CDR3 DNA: TGTGCCAGCAGCTTAGTAGCGGGAGTGCGGGAGACCCAGTACTTC

V gene: TRBV6-2/TRBV6-3
clone size: many
D gene: -
J gene: TRBJ2-5
CDR3 length: 14
CDR3 protein: CASSPAGSGETQYF
CDR3 DNA: TGTGCCAGCAGTCCCGCGGGGTCGGGAGAGACCCAGTACTTC

V gene: TRBV7-9
clone size: few
D gene: -
J gene: TRBJ2-7
CDR3 length: 16
CDR3 protein: CASSPLNPTGQDEQYF
CDR3 DNA: TGTGCCAGCAGCCCTCTTAACCCCACAGGGCAAGACGAGCAGTACTTC

V gene: TRBV11-2
clone size: few
D gene: -
J gene: TRBJ2-7
CDR3 length: 14
CDR3 protein: CASSPYRVPYEQYF
CDR3 DNA: TGTGCCAGCAGCCCATACAGGGTTCCCTACGAGCAGTACTTC

V gene: TRBV5-6
clone size: few
D gene: -
J gene: TRBJ2-7
CDR3 length: 13
CDR3 protein: CASRRGPPYEQYF
CDR3 DNA: TGTGCCAGCAGACGCGGGCCCCCCTACGAGCAGTACTTC

V gene: TRBV5-1
clone size: few
D gene: TRBD1
J gene: TRBJ2-7
CDR3 length: 15
CDR3 protein: CASRAPGQDRYEQYF
CDR3 DNA: TGCGCCAGCAGGGCCCCGGGACAGGATAGATACGAGCAGTACTTC

V gene: TRBV2
clone size: many
D gene: TRBD1
J gene: TRBJ1-1
CDR3 length: 15
CDR3 protein: CASSDGTGSKPKVFF
CDR3 DNA: TGTGCCAGCAGTGATGGGACAGGGAGCAAACCTAAGGTTTTCTTT

V gene: TRBV6-5
clone size: many
D gene: TRBD1
J gene: TRBJ1-6
CDR3 length: 18
CDR3 protein: CASSYSTGAWRNNSPLHF
CDR3 DNA: TGTGCCAGCAGTTACTCGACAGGGGCCTGGAGGAATAATTCACCCCTCCACTTT

V gene: TRBV7-2
clone size: many
D gene: -
J gene: TRBJ1-5
CDR3 length: 15
CDR3 protein: CASSFRAAGVQPQHF
CDR3 DNA: TGTGCCAGCAGCTTTAGAGCCGCGGGTGTTCAGCCCCAGCATTTT

V gene: TRBV19
clone size: few
D gene: -
J gene: TRBJ1-4
CDR3 length: 13
CDR3 protein: CASLPRENEKLFF
CDR3 DNA: TGTGCCAGTCTGCCCAGGGAAAATGAAAAACTGTTTTTT

V gene: TRBV9
clone size: -
D gene: -
J gene: TRBJ2-7
CDR3 length: 13
CDR3 protein: CASSQLGSYEQYF
CDR3 DNA: TGTGCCAGCAGCCAACTAGGCTCCTACGAGCAGTACTTC

V gene: TRBV29-1
clone size: -
D gene: TRBD2
J gene: TRBJ2-5
CDR3 length: 15
CDR3 protein: CSTVGLAGGQETQYF
CDR3 DNA: TGCAGCACCGTTGGACTAGCGGGAGGGCAAGAGACCCAGTACTTC

V gene: TRBV11-3
clone size: -
D gene: -
J gene: TRBJ1-3
CDR3 length: 12
CDR3 protein: CASSPRGSTIYF
CDR3 DNA: TGTGCCAGCAGCCCCCGGGGGTCCACCATATATTTT

V gene: TRBV19
clone size: many
D gene: TRBD1
J gene: TRBJ1-6
CDR3 length: 15
CDR3 protein: CASSRTGDGSSPLHF
CDR3 DNA: TGTGCCAGTAGCCGGACAGGGGACGGTAGTTCACCCCTCCACTTT

V gene: TRBV7-9
clone size: once
D gene: -
J gene: TRBJ2-2
CDR3 length: 18
CDR3 protein: CASSQYQAGPRRSGELFF
CDR3 DNA: TGTGCCAGCAGCCAATACCAGGCCGGGCCCCGGCGATCCGGGGAGCTGTTTTTT

V gene: TRBV6-6
clone size: many
D gene: -
J gene: TRBJ1-5
CDR3 length: 15
CDR3 protein: CASSAITGFNQPQHF
CDR3 DNA: TGTGCCAGCAGTGCCATAACAGGGTTCAATCAGCCCCAGCATTTT

V gene: TRBV2
clone size: many
D gene: -
J gene: TRBJ2-5
CDR3 length: 14
CDR3 protein: CASSEESALETQYF
CDR3 DNA: TGTGCCAGCAGTGAGGAATCGGCATTGGAGACCCAGTACTTC

V gene: TRBV29-1
clone size: once
D gene: TRBD2
J gene: TRBJ2-7
CDR3 length: 12
CDR3 protein: CSVGTSAYEQYF
CDR3 DNA: TGCAGCGTTGGGACTAGCGCTTACGAGCAGTACTTC

V gene: TRBV12-3/TRBV12-4
clone size: many
D gene: -
J gene: TRBJ2-7
CDR3 length: 14
CDR3 protein: CASSFSGAQDEQYF
CDR3 DNA: TGTGCCAGCAGTTTTTCGGGGGCGCAGGACGAGCAGTACTTC

V gene: TRBV2
clone size: -
D gene: -
J gene: TRBJ1-2
CDR3 length: 13
CDR3 protein: CASLNGGSYGYTF
CDR3 DNA: TGTGCCAGCTTAAATGGGGGCAGCTATGGCTACACCTTC

V gene: TRBV7-8
clone size: many
D gene: -
J gene: TRBJ1-5
CDR3 length: 15
CDR3 protein: CASSQDSGFNQPQHF
CDR3 DNA: TGTGCCAGCAGCCAAGATTCGGGCTTCAATCAGCCCCAGCATTTT